The rows below give T cell receptor beta chains drawn from one sample of a study of glioma-infiltrating T cells. Each CDR3 protein is one row after TCRdb ran MiXCR on the multiplex PCR reads. The sample yields about 140,000 distinct CDR3 sequences, about two fifths seen once. The source material was glioma tissue, nonneoplastic brain tissue, or PBMCs (not recorded which). All receptors derive from a human donor with low-grade glioma or glioblastoma, undergoing nonglioma brain surgery, or in good health (not recorded which). The CDR3 runs from the conserved cysteine through the conserved F or W. Fields, in order: CDR3 DNA, CDR3 protein, CDR3 length, J gene, V gene, clone size, D gene. The D gene is left open where the match is weak. Clone size, where shown, is once, few, many, or a class for clones that have expanded.

cdr3_nt: TGTGCCAGTAGTACAGGGATTTCTAGCAATCAGCCCCAGCATTTT
cdr3_aa: CASSTGISSNQPQHF
cdr3_length: 15
j_call: TRBJ1-5
v_call: TRBV19
clone_size: few
d_call: NA

cdr3_nt: TGTGCCAGTAGTATCCGGACACGCCGCTCTGGAAACACCATATATTTT
cdr3_aa: CASSIRTRRSGNTIYF
cdr3_length: 16
j_call: TRBJ1-3
v_call: TRBV19
clone_size: NA
d_call: NA

cdr3_nt: TGTGCCAGCAGTCCAGCCCGGGACTACCACTACGAGCAGTACTTC
cdr3_aa: CASSPARDYHYEQYF
cdr3_length: 15
j_call: TRBJ2-7
v_call: TRBV6-1
clone_size: NA
d_call: TRBD2

cdr3_nt: TGTGCCATCAGTGAGGGACAGCAGAACTATGGCTACACCTTC
cdr3_aa: CAISEGQQNYGYTF
cdr3_length: 14
j_call: TRBJ1-2
v_call: TRBV10-3
clone_size: NA
d_call: NA

cdr3_nt: TGTGCCAGCAGTAGAGGACGGGGAACTAGCCAAGAGACCCAGTACTTC
cdr3_aa: CASSRGRGTSQETQYF
cdr3_length: 16
j_call: TRBJ2-5
v_call: TRBV27
clone_size: few
d_call: NA

cdr3_nt: TGTGCCAGCAGTAGGGGGGATGCCTACGAGCAGTACTTC
cdr3_aa: CASSRGDAYEQYF
cdr3_length: 13
j_call: TRBJ2-7
v_call: TRBV6-1
clone_size: NA
d_call: NA

cdr3_nt: TGTGCCACCAGTGCTCCGAAGGCCGGTTCCTACGAGCAGTATTTC
cdr3_aa: CATSAPKAGSYEQYF
cdr3_length: 15
j_call: TRBJ2-7
v_call: TRBV24-1
clone_size: NA
d_call: NA

cdr3_nt: TGTGCCAGCAGTTACTCGATTGCGGTTTACAATGAGCAGTTCTTC
cdr3_aa: CASSYSIAVYNEQFF
cdr3_length: 15
j_call: TRBJ2-1
v_call: TRBV6-2/TRBV6-3
clone_size: many
d_call: NA

cdr3_nt: TGCAGTGCGGGGGGGGAGCGGGGGCACGATACGCAGTATTTT
cdr3_aa: CSAGGERGHDTQYF
cdr3_length: 14
j_call: TRBJ2-3
v_call: TRBV20-1
clone_size: NA
d_call: TRBD2

cdr3_nt: TGTGCCAGCAGTTCGGGACAAAACATTCAGTACTTC
cdr3_aa: CASSSGQNIQYF
cdr3_length: 12
j_call: TRBJ2-4
v_call: TRBV6-1
clone_size: few
d_call: NA

cdr3_nt: TGTGCCAGCACTCTTTTTGGGCTTCCAGAGACCCAGTACTTC
cdr3_aa: CASTLFGLPETQYF
cdr3_length: 14
j_call: TRBJ2-5
v_call: TRBV12-3/TRBV12-4
clone_size: few
d_call: NA

cdr3_nt: TGTGCCAGCGCGAGACAGGGTGGGGATGGCTACACCTTC
cdr3_aa: CASARQGGDGYTF
cdr3_length: 13
j_call: TRBJ1-2
v_call: TRBV27
clone_size: NA
d_call: TRBD1

cdr3_nt: TGTGCCAGCAGATTGTTGAACACTGAAGCTTTCTTT
cdr3_aa: CASRLLNTEAFF
cdr3_length: 12
j_call: TRBJ1-1
v_call: TRBV28
clone_size: NA
d_call: NA

cdr3_nt: TGTGCCAGCAGCTTCACAGGACAGTGGAATGAGCAGTTCTTC
cdr3_aa: CASSFTGQWNEQFF
cdr3_length: 14
j_call: TRBJ2-1
v_call: TRBV7-2
clone_size: few
d_call: NA

cdr3_nt: TGTGCCAGCAGTAGTATGGGTGAGGGGCCGCTTGCTTTCTTT
cdr3_aa: CASSSMGEGPLAFF
cdr3_length: 14
j_call: TRBJ1-1
v_call: TRBV27
clone_size: NA
d_call: NA

cdr3_nt: TGTGCCAGCAGTACAGGGGTGAACACTGAAGCTTTCTTT
cdr3_aa: CASSTGVNTEAFF
cdr3_length: 13
j_call: TRBJ1-1
v_call: TRBV6-1
clone_size: NA
d_call: TRBD1

cdr3_nt: TGTGCCAGCAGTTTAGGCCAGGGGGCCGTAAAACTGTTTTTT
cdr3_aa: CASSLGQGAVKLFF
cdr3_length: 14
j_call: TRBJ1-4
v_call: TRBV12-3/TRBV12-4
clone_size: NA
d_call: TRBD1

cdr3_nt: TGTGCCAGCAGGCCGCAGGGCAGGCAAGAGACCCAGTTCTTC
cdr3_aa: CASRPQGRQETQFF
cdr3_length: 14
j_call: TRBJ2-1
v_call: TRBV28
clone_size: NA
d_call: NA

cdr3_nt: TGCAGTGCTAACCCTCTCCGACTAGCGGGATCCTACGAGCAGTACTTC
cdr3_aa: CSANPLRLAGSYEQYF
cdr3_length: 16
j_call: TRBJ2-7
v_call: TRBV20-1
clone_size: NA
d_call: TRBD2

cdr3_nt: TGTGCCAGCAGCTTAGCAAGGGGGACAAGCCGGGACACGACCTACGAGCAGTACTTC
cdr3_aa: CASSLARGTSRDTTYEQYF
cdr3_length: 19
j_call: TRBJ2-7
v_call: TRBV7-2
clone_size: NA
d_call: NA

cdr3_nt: TGCAGTGCTAGAGATGGCCTTCCCTACAATGAGCAGTTCTTC
cdr3_aa: CSARDGLPYNEQFF
cdr3_length: 14
j_call: TRBJ2-1
v_call: TRBV20-1
clone_size: few
d_call: NA

cdr3_nt: TGTGCCAGCAGTCTAGACCCGGGACAGGGGTATCACGAGCAGTACTTC
cdr3_aa: CASSLDPGQGYHEQYF
cdr3_length: 16
j_call: TRBJ2-7
v_call: TRBV6-1
clone_size: NA
d_call: TRBD1

cdr3_nt: TGTGCCACCTGGCGGGGTACCTACAATGAGCAGTTCTTC
cdr3_aa: CATWRGTYNEQFF
cdr3_length: 13
j_call: TRBJ2-1
v_call: TRBV6-1
clone_size: NA
d_call: NA

cdr3_nt: TGTGCCAGCAGCCAAGGGGCTAGCGGGGGGGGGGAGACCCAGTACTTC
cdr3_aa: CASSQGASGGGETQYF
cdr3_length: 16
j_call: TRBJ2-5
v_call: TRBV6-1
clone_size: NA
d_call: TRBD2

cdr3_nt: TGCAGTGCTGTCCGGGACGATAGCAATCAGCCCCAGCATTTT
cdr3_aa: CSAVRDDSNQPQHF
cdr3_length: 14
j_call: TRBJ1-5
v_call: TRBV20-1
clone_size: NA
d_call: NA

cdr3_nt: TGTGCCAGTAGTATAGCGTCGACATTCGCTAGCACAGATACGCAGTATTTT
cdr3_aa: CASSIASTFASTDTQYF
cdr3_length: 17
j_call: TRBJ2-3
v_call: TRBV19
clone_size: NA
d_call: NA

cdr3_nt: TGCGCCAGCAGCCAAGGAGCTAGCGGCTCCTACGAGCAGTACTTC
cdr3_aa: CASSQGASGSYEQYF
cdr3_length: 15
j_call: TRBJ2-7
v_call: TRBV4-1
clone_size: few
d_call: TRBD2

cdr3_nt: TGTGCCAGCAGTTACTCGCAAGATACGCAGTATTTT
cdr3_aa: CASSYSQDTQYF
cdr3_length: 12
j_call: TRBJ2-3
v_call: TRBV6-2/TRBV6-3
clone_size: many
d_call: NA

cdr3_nt: TGTGCCAGCAGCTCAGGGGGCCTGGGAGAGCAGTACTTC
cdr3_aa: CASSSGGLGEQYF
cdr3_length: 13
j_call: TRBJ2-7
v_call: TRBV6-2/TRBV6-3
clone_size: NA
d_call: TRBD1

cdr3_nt: TGTGCCACCAGCAGAGGGGGCGGGGAGCTGTTTTTT
cdr3_aa: CATSRGGGELFF
cdr3_length: 12
j_call: TRBJ2-2
v_call: TRBV15
clone_size: few
d_call: NA

cdr3_nt: TGTGCCATCAGTGAATTACAGGGACCTGAAGCTTTCTTT
cdr3_aa: CAISELQGPEAFF
cdr3_length: 13
j_call: TRBJ1-1
v_call: TRBV10-3
clone_size: NA
d_call: NA

cdr3_nt: TGCGCCAGCAGCAGTAGCGGGGGCGGAGAGACCCAGTACTTC
cdr3_aa: CASSSSGGGETQYF
cdr3_length: 14
j_call: TRBJ2-5
v_call: TRBV4-1
clone_size: many
d_call: TRBD2

cdr3_nt: TGTGCCATCAGCGAAACAGGGTTCAATGAGCAGTTCTTC
cdr3_aa: CAISETGFNEQFF
cdr3_length: 13
j_call: TRBJ2-1
v_call: TRBV10-3
clone_size: few
d_call: NA

cdr3_nt: TGTGCCAGCAGGCGGACAGGCACAGATACGCAGTATTTT
cdr3_aa: CASRRTGTDTQYF
cdr3_length: 13
j_call: TRBJ2-3
v_call: TRBV12-3/TRBV12-4
clone_size: few
d_call: NA

cdr3_nt: TGTGCCAGCAGCCCGGGCCTTTATGATTCACCCCTCCACTTT
cdr3_aa: CASSPGLYDSPLHF
cdr3_length: 14
j_call: TRBJ1-6
v_call: TRBV14
clone_size: NA
d_call: NA

cdr3_nt: TGCAGTGCCCCCAGGACAGGTGGAACTGAAGCTTTCTTT
cdr3_aa: CSAPRTGGTEAFF
cdr3_length: 13
j_call: TRBJ1-1
v_call: TRBV20-1
clone_size: few
d_call: TRBD1

cdr3_nt: TGTGCCAGCAGCCTGAGGACACTTAGCTACGAGCAGTACTTC
cdr3_aa: CASSLRTLSYEQYF
cdr3_length: 14
j_call: TRBJ2-7
v_call: TRBV7-2
clone_size: NA
d_call: NA

cdr3_nt: TGTGCCAGCAGCGAAACAGGGTTCGAGACCCAGTACTTC
cdr3_aa: CASSETGFETQYF
cdr3_length: 13
j_call: TRBJ2-5
v_call: TRBV2
clone_size: few
d_call: NA

cdr3_nt: TGTTCCATCGACAGGGGCTACGAGCAGTACTTC
cdr3_aa: CSIDRGYEQYF
cdr3_length: 11
j_call: TRBJ2-7
v_call: TRBV10-3
clone_size: NA
d_call: TRBD1

cdr3_nt: TGTGCCAGCAGTCCGGACGTCGCGACCCAGTACTTC
cdr3_aa: CASSPDVATQYF
cdr3_length: 12
j_call: TRBJ2-5
v_call: TRBV2
clone_size: few
d_call: NA